This TCR beta chain was recovered during a study of T cells after yellow fever vaccination. Overall study results and limits: Most clones from primary vaccination resurfaced after the booster (around 97% CD4, over 75% CD8).

TCRdb analysed the 5' RACE reads with MiXCR anew, one entry per CDR3 protein. The profile covers some 420,000 distinct CDR3 sequences, with around 20% appearing a single time and 15% to 20% taken by the ten largest. A note on this clonotype: Antigen: not known.

Germline-derived CDR1 and CDR2 are SGHTA and FQGTGA. V lost 5 bases, J lost 6 bases, and 5 bases stayed unmatched. The CDR3 loop spans 13 amino acids. This TCR was recovered from a man aged 18 to 29 who received the YFV17D yellow fever vaccine. The specimen was PBMCs, collected before the yellow fever booster vaccination. The rearrangement joins TRBV7-3 to TRBJ1-1; 8 bases line up with TRBD1. CDR3 sequence (DNA): TGTGCCAGCAGCCCTGGACAGGGCGCTGAAGCTTTCTTT. The encoded protein is CASSPGQGAEAFF.